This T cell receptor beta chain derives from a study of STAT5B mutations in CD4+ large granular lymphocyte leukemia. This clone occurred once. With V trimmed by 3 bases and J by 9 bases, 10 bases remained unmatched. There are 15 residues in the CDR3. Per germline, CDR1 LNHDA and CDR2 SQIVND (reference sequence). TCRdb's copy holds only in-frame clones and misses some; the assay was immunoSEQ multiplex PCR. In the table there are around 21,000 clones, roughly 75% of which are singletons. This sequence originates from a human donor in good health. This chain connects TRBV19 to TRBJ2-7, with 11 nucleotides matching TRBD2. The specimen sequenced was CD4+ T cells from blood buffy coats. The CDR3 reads CASSITSGSRYGQYF. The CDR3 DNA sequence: TGTGCCAGTAGTATCACTAGCGGGAGCCGCTATGGGCAGTACTTC.